This entry describes one T cell receptor (beta chain). These data are taken from a study of blood T cell repertoires in COVID-19. About the study: Researchers got acute and convalescent COVID-19 samples from the United States, Italy and Spain. PBMCs, B-cell-depleted T cells, or T cells provided the cDNA or gDNA that made up the material.

Source study methods: Amplification of reference gene primers provided the estimated nucleated cell counts. Libraries were prepared by immunoSEQ multiplex PCR; TCRdb keeps only in-frame clonotypes and omits some of them. The V and J calls and clone size were taken over from that table, and D and trimming were inferred from the DNA. This table holds a few hundred thousand clones, more than 85% found once. Sample: peripheral blood. This clonotype originated in a man between 60 and 75 years old with acute or convalescent COVID-19.

In DNA form, the CDR3 reads TGTGCCAGCAGCTTCCTAGCGGGGACCCTGAACACCGGGGAGCTGTTTTTT. This codes for CASSFLAGTLNTGELFF. The V and J genes are TRBV5-5 and TRBJ2-2, with 9 nucleotides matching TRBD2. Trimming at V came to 2 bases and at J to 1 base, leaving 6 bases not matched to a gene. Per the germline V gene, CDR1 is SGHKS and CDR2 is YYEKEE (reference sequence). CDR3 length: 17 residues.